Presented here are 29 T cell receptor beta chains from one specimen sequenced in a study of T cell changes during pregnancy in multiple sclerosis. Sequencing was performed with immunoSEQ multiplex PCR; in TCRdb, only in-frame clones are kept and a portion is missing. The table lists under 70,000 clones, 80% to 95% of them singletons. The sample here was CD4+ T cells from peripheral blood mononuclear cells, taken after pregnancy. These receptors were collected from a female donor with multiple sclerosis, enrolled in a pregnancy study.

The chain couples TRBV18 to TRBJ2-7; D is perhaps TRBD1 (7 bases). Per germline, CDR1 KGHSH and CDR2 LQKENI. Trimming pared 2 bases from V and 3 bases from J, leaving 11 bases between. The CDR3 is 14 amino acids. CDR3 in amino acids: CASSPGGGGYEQYF. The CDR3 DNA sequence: TGTGCCAGCTCACCAGGAGGGGGCGGCTACGAGCAGTACTTC. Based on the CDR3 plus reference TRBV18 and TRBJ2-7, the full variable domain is NAGVMQNPRHLVRRRGQEARLRCSPMKGHSHVYWYRQLPEEGLKFMVYLQKENIIDESGMPKERFSAEFPKEGPSILRIQQVVRGDSAAYFCASSPGGGGYEQYFGPGTRLTVT.

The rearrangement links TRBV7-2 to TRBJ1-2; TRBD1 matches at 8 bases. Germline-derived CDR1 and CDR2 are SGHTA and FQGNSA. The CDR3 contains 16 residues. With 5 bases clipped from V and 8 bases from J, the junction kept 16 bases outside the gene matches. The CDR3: CASSEGGGGQGSGYTF. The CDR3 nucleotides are TGTGCCAGCAGCGAAGGAGGAGGTGGACAGGGAAGCGGCTACACCTTC.

CDR3 residues: CASSLLSGTGVFYGYTF. The CDR3 DNA follows: TGTGCCAGCAGCTTGCTAAGCGGGACAGGGGTTTTCTATGGCTACACCTTC. The chain joins TRBV7-9 to TRBJ1-2, with 10 nucleotides matching TRBD1. This CDR3 region has 17 residues. CDR1 is SEHNR and CDR2 is FQNEAQ in the germline V gene (reference sequence). J was trimmed by 4 bases and V by 3 bases; bases with no gene match: 11.

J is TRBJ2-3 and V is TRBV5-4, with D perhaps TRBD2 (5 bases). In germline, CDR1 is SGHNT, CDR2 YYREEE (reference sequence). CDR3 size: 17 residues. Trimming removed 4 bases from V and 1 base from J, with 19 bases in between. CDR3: CASSKQTGVLGTDTQYF. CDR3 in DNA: TGTGCCAGCAGCAAACAAACCGGGGTCCTCGGCACAGATACGCAGTATTTT.

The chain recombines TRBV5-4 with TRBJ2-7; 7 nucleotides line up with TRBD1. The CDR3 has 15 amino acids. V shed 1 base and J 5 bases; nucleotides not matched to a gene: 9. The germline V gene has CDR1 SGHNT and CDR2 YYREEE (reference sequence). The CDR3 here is CASSLFYRGNNEQYF. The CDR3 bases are TGTGCCAGCAGCTTGTTTTACAGGGGTAACAACGAGCAGTACTTC.

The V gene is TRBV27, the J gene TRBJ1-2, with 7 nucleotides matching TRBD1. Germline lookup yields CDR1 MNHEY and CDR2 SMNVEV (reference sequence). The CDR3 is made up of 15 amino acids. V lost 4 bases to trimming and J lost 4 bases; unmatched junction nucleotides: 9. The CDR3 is CASSSPGQKIYGYTF. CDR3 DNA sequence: TGTGCCAGCAGTTCACCGGGACAGAAGATCTATGGCTACACCTTC.

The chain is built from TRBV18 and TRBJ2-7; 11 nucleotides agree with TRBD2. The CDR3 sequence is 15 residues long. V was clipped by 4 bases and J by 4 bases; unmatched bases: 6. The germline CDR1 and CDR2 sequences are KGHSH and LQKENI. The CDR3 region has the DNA TGTGCCAGCTCACTCGGGACTAGCGGTAGTTACGAGCAGTACTTC. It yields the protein CASSLGTSGSYEQYF.

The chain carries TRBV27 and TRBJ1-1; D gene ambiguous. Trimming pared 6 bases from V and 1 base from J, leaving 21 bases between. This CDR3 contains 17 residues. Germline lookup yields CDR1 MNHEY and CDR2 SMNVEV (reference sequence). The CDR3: CASSPPGRAQSNTEAFF. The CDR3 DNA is TGTGCCAGCAGCCCCCCCGGGAGGGCACAGTCGAACACTGAAGCTTTCTTT.

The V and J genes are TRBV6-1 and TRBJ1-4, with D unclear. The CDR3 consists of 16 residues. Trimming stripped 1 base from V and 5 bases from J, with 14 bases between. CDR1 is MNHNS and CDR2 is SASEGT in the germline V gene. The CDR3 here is CASSEEATVRNEKLFF. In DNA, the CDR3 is TGTGCCAGCAGTGAAGAGGCAACAGTCCGAAATGAAAAACTGTTTTTT.

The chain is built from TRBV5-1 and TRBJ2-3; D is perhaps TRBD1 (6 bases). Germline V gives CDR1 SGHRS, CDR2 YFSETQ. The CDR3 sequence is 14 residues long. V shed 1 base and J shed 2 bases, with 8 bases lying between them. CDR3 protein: CASSLTGHTDTQYF. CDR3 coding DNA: TGCGCCAGCAGCTTGACGGGACACACAGATACGCAGTATTTT.

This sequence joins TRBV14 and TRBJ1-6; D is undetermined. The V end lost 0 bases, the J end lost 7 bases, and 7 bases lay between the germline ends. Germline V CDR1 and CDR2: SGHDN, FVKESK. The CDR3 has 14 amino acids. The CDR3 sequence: CASSQETGNSPLHF. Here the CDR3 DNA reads TGTGCCAGCAGCCAAGAAACGGGGAATTCACCCCTCCACTTT.

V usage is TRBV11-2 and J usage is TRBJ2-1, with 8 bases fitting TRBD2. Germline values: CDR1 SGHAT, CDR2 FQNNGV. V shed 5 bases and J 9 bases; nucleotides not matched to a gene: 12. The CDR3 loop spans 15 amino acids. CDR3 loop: CASSLRGGGFLEQFF. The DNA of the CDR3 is TGTGCCAGCAGCCTACGGGGGGGCGGTTTCCTTGAGCAGTTCTTC.

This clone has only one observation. DNA of the CDR3: TGTGCCAGCAGCTTTGCTAGCGGGAGTTACAGGGATTCCTACGAGCAGTACTTC. Protein product: CASSFASGSYRDSYEQYF. V gene TRBV7-9 combines with J gene TRBJ2-7; 10 bases are shared with TRBD2. CDR1 is SEHNR and CDR2 is FQNEAQ in the germline V gene (reference sequence). V dropped 3 bases and J dropped 1; count of bases not matched to a gene: 12. This CDR3 contains 18 residues.

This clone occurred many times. The DNA of the CDR3 is TGCGCCAGCAGCTTGTTAGGAGGGACCTACGAGCAGTACTTC. Translating gives CASSLLGGTYEQYF. This rearrangement joins TRBV5-1 to TRBJ2-7, with D perhaps matching TRBD2 (6 bases). The V and J ends lost 1 base and 2 bases respectively, with 10 bases between them. The germline gives CDR1 SGHRS, CDR2 YFSETQ. This CDR3 is built from 14 residues.

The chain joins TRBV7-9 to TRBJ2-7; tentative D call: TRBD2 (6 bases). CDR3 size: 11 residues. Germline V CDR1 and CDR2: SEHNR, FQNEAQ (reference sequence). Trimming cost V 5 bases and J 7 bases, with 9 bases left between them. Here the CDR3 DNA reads TGTGCCAGCAGCGACGCGGGGGAGCAGTACTTC. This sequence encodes CASSDAGEQYF.

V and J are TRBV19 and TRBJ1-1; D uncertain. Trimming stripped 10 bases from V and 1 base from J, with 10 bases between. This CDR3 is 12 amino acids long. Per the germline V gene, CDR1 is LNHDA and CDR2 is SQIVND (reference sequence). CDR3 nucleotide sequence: TGTGCCACCCACTCGGGGAACACTGAAGCTTTCTTT. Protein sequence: CATHSGNTEAFF.

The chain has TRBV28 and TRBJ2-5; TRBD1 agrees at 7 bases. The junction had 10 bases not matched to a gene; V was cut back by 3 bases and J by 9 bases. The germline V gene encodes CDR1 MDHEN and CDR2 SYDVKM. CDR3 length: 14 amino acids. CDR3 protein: CASSFVSGQSAQYF. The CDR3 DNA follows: TGTGCCAGCAGTTTTGTCTCGGGACAGAGTGCCCAGTACTTC.

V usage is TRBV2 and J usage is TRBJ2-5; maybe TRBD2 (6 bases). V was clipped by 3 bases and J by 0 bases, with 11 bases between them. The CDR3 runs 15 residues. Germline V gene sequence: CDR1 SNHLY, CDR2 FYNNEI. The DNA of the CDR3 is TGTGCCAGCAGTGAGGGAACGGGGGACCAAGAGACCCAGTACTTC. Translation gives CASSEGTGDQETQYF.

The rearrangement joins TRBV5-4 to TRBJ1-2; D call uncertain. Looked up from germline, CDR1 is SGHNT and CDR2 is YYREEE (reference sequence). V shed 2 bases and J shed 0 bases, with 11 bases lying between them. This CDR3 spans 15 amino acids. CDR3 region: CASSFYSIANYGYTF. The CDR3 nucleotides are TGTGCCAGCAGCTTCTACAGCATAGCTAACTATGGCTACACCTTC.

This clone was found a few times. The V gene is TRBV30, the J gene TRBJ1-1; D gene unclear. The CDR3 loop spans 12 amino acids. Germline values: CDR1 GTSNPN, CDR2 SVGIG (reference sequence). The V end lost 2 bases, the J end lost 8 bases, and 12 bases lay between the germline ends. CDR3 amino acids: CAWSYEAGEAFF. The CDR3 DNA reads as TGTGCCTGGAGTTATGAAGCAGGAGAAGCTTTCTTT.

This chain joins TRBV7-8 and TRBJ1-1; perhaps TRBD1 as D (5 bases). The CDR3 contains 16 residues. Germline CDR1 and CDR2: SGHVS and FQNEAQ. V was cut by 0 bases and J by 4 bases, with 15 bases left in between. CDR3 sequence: CASSLAARVYSTEAFF. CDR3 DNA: TGTGCCAGCAGCTTAGCGGCCAGGGTTTATAGCACTGAAGCTTTCTTT. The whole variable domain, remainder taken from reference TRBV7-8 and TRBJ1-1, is GAGVSQSPRYKVAKRGQDVALRCDPISGHVSLFWYQQALGQGPEFLTYFQNEAQLDKSGLPSDRFFAERPEGSVSTLKIQRTQQEDSAVYLCASSLAARVYSTEAFFGQGTRLTVV.

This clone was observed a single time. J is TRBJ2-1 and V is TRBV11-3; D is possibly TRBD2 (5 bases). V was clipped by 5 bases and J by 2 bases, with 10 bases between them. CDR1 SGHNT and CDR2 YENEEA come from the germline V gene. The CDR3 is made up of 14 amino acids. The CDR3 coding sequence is TGTGCCAGCAGCCGCTTCGGGACCTACAATGAGCAGTTCTTC. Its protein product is CASSRFGTYNEQFF.

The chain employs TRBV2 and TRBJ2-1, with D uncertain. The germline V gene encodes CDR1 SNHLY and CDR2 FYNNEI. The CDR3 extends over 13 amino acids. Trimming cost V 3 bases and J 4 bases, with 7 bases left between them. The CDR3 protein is CASSEAVYNEQFF. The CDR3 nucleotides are TGTGCCAGCAGTGAGGCGGTTTACAATGAGCAGTTCTTC.

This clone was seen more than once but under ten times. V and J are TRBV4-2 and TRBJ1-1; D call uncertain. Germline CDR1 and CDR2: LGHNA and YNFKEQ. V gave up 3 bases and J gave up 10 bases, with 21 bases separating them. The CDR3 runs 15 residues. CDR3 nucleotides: TGTGCCAGCAGCCAGGGTCGCGGGCTACCCCAAGTAGCTTTCTTT. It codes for CASSQGRGLPQVAFF.

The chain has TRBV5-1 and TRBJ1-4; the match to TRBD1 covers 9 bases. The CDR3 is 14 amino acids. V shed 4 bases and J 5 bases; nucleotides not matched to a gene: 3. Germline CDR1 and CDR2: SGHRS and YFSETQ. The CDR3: CASSPGTGNEKLFF. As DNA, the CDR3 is TGCGCCAGCAGCCCCGGGACAGGGAATGAAAAACTGTTTTTT.

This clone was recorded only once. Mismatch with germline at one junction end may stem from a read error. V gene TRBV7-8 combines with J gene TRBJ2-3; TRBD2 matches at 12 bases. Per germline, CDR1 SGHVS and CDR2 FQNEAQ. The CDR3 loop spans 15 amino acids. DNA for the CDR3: TGTGCCAGCAGCAAGACTAGCGGGGGCACGGATACGCAGTATTTT. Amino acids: CASSKTSGGTDTQYF.

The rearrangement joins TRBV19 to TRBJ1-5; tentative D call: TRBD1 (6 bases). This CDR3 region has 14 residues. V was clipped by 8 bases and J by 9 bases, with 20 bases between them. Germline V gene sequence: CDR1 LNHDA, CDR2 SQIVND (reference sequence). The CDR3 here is CASRPNRENWPQHF. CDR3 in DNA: TGTGCCAGTCGTCCTAACAGGGAAAATTGGCCCCAGCATTTT.

This chain's CDR3 is CASSEEGYGAFF. In DNA form, the CDR3 reads TGCGCCAGCAGCGAGGAGGGGTACGGAGCTTTCTTT. The rearrangement links TRBV5-1 to TRBJ1-1, with a possible D match to TRBD1 (5 bases). Trimming stripped 4 bases from V and 10 bases from J, with 14 bases between. CDR1 is SGHRS, CDR2 YFSETQ, per germline. The CDR3 is 12 residues long.

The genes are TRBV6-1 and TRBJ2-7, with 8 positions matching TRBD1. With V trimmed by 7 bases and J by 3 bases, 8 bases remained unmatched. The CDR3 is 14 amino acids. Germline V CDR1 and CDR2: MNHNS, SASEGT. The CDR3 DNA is TGTGCCAGCACTTGGGGAACAGGGGGCTACGAGCAGTACTTC. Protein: CASTWGTGGYEQYF.